The T cell receptor (beta chain) under discussion was sequenced for a study of blood T cell repertoires in COVID-19. About the study: COVID-19 samples collected from the United States, Italy and Spain covered acute and convalescent phases. From T cells, B-cell-depleted T cells, or PBMCs came the material, which was cDNA or gDNA.

In the authors' workflow: Estimation of nucleated cell counts was performed using reference gene primer amplification. Produced via immunoSEQ multiplex PCR; TCRdb's table is partial and in-frame only. V and J calls plus clone size are reproduced from that table; the DNA served to infer D and trimming. The repertoire holds over 65,000 clones, with 86% as singletons. Seattle-derived patients entered the study during active infection and were followed longitudinally. Sequencing was carried out using peripheral blood. The source of this sequence is a man aged 80 or over with COVID-19, enrolled during active disease.

The CDR3 protein is CASSTLQPAANEKLFF. In nucleotides, the CDR3 is TGTGCCAGTAGTACCCTTCAGCCGGCGGCTAATGAAAAACTGTTTTTT. V and J are TRBV19 and TRBJ1-4; D remains unclear. CDR3 length: 16 amino acids. Germline V gene sequence: CDR1 LNHDA, CDR2 SQIVND (reference sequence). V was pared by 4 bases and J by 3 bases, with 15 bases between.